This T cell receptor beta chain originates from a study of blood T cell repertoires in COVID-19 (TCRdb year 2020). In the study overall: Samples covering the acute and convalescent phases of COVID-19 were provided by collaborators in the United States, Italy and Spain. The material from the prospective study consisted of cDNA or gDNA derived from T cells, B-cell-depleted T cells, or PBMCs. Subjects who had been exposed to COVID-19, were actively infected with it, or had recovered from it provided the deeply sampled blood TCRbeta repertoires that made up the dataset. The repertoires were released in a freely available public database meant as a resource for research on the immune response to SARS-CoV-2. Samples were obtained from the ongoing ImmuneRACE study (first 160 participants) and from 1,254 subjects provided by 6 global collaborators. Sample metadata almost always included a de-identified subject ID, COVID-19 status, age in years and sex. HLA class I and class II types, where available, came from metadata supplied by the sample provider rather than from assay-based typing. Beyond this particular receptor, the publication reports: Clinical and demographic metadata were provided uncurated, with the amount varying by source and participant.

TCRbeta CDR3 regions were amplified from genomic DNA by means of the immunoSEQ Assay, a bias-controlled multiplex PCR. The paper's data handling went like this. Nucleated cell counts per sample were estimated from amplification of reference gene primers within the assay. To quantify the absolute abundance of each unique TCRbeta CDR3 rearrangement, sequence reads were collapsed and filtered. For each sample, productive Simpson clonality was calculated as the square root of Simpson's diversity index across productive rearrangements. Imported from immuneACCESS, the table was reduced by TCRdb to in-frame sequences with V and J called. These copies leave out some clones; in studies compared against another copy, an unresolved V gene accounts for under half, and the cause of the remainder is not known. The DNA was the basis for D and trimming; V, J and clone size are from that table. Here the sample has around 250,000 clones; roughly 88% occur a single time. The ten most abundant clones make up 0.65% to 0.8% of the sample.

There are 17 amino acids in the CDR3, from cysteine to phenylalanine inclusive. Just the 51-base CDR3 DNA is kept, in frame starting at base 1. For CDR1 and CDR2, the germline V gene lists ENHRY and SYGVKD. Germline trimming: 11 bases from V, 0 bases from J; junction bases outside gene matches: 16. Whole blood was collected in K2EDTA tubes by collaborating institutions according to the institutions' own protocols. For TCRbeta analysis, collaborators shipped samples as frozen whole blood, isolated PBMCs, or DNA extracted from either of those sample types. Points on this clone: It has no known antigen specificity. The sample holds no much larger clone one base away, and base qualities are not on file.

The sequence came from a human donor in a cohort sampled during active COVID-19. The rearrangement combines TRBV10-3 with TRBJ2-3, and TRBD2 aligns with 8 junction nucleotides. The sample was peripheral blood. The sequence in DNA is TGTGCCGTCGGGGGTAGCGGGACATCGTCTAGCACAGATACGCAGTATTTT. Translated, it reads CAVGGSGTSSSTDTQYF.